These T cell receptor beta chains were read from a single sample in a study of technical replicates of blood from a handful of donors. TCRdb's table, derived via immunoSEQ multiplex PCR, lists solely in-frame clones and lacks some. Of tens of thousands of clones detected, about 97% appear once; the ten largest clones hold about 0.24%. Specimen: T cells isolated from PBMCs. These receptors were taken from a human donor in good health. CDR3s include the opening cysteine and the closing phenylalanine or tryptophan. Each record gives: CDR3 length, clone size, J gene, D gene, V gene, CDR3 protein, CDR3 DNA. D genes are given only for firm matches. Part of the rows lack a size; the others show once, few, many or a class for expanded clones.

16,NA,TRBJ1-2,NA,TRBV5-1,CASSFGRRPANYGYTF,TGCGCCAGCAGCTTCGGGAGACGGCCAGCTAACTATGGCTACACCTTC
14,NA,TRBJ2-3,NA,TRBV19,CASSIRFGADTQYF,TGTGCCAGTAGTATAAGGTTCGGGGCAGATACGCAGTATTTT
17,NA,TRBJ1-3,TRBD1,TRBV19,CASSRDRELFSGNTIYF,TGTGCCAGTAGCCGGGACAGGGAACTATTCTCTGGAAACACCATATATTTT
13,NA,TRBJ2-7,NA,TRBV5-1,CASSSVTSYEQYF,TGCGCCAGCAGCTCAGTAACTAGCTACGAGCAGTACTTC
14,NA,TRBJ1-1,NA,TRBV19,CASTPFSGNTEAFF,TGTGCCAGTACGCCGTTTAGCGGGAACACTGAAGCTTTCTTT
14,NA,TRBJ1-2,TRBD1,TRBV19,CASSSTGTAYGYTF,TGTGCCAGTAGTTCAACCGGGACAGCCTATGGCTACACCTTC
15,NA,TRBJ2-7,NA,TRBV5-6,CASTYMSGHHYEQYF,TGTGCCAGCACTTACATGTCAGGACACCACTACGAGCAGTACTTC
15,NA,TRBJ2-5,TRBD1,TRBV14,CASSLGTGVLETQYF,TGTGCCAGCAGCCTTGGGACAGGGGTATTAGAGACCCAGTACTTC
18,NA,TRBJ1-5,NA,TRBV2,CASSETFAGERSNQPQHF,TGTGCCAGCAGTGAGACGTTTGCAGGGGAGAGGAGCAATCAGCCCCAGCATTTT
15,NA,TRBJ2-1,TRBD2,TRBV2,CASRAGTSGYNEQFF,TGTGCCAGCAGGGCCGGGACTAGCGGATACAATGAGCAGTTCTTC
14,NA,TRBJ2-5,TRBD1,TRBV5-1,CASSLDRVKETQYF,TGCGCCAGCAGCCTAGACAGGGTTAAAGAGACCCAGTACTTC
11,NA,TRBJ1-1,NA,TRBV5-4,CASSLGTEAFF,TGTGCCAGCAGCTTGGGGACAGAGGCTTTCTTT
16,NA,TRBJ2-2,NA,TRBV18,CASSPIGHSNTGELFF,TGTGCCAGCTCACCGATTGGACATTCGAACACCGGGGAGCTGTTTTTT
14,NA,TRBJ2-2,NA,TRBV10-3,CAINQGGLTGELFF,TGTGCCATCAACCAGGGAGGTTTGACCGGGGAGCTGTTTTTT
13,NA,TRBJ1-2,TRBD1,TRBV29-1,CSVPGQGREGYTF,TGCAGCGTTCCGGGACAGGGTAGGGAGGGCTACACCTTC
15,NA,TRBJ2-7,TRBD2,TRBV6-5,CASRPTSGRVYEQYF,TGTGCCAGCAGACCTACTAGCGGGAGAGTCTACGAGCAGTACTTC
12,NA,TRBJ1-1,NA,TRBV7-6,CASSQLNTEAFF,TGTGCCAGCAGCCAATTGAACACTGAAGCTTTCTTT
14,NA,TRBJ2-2,TRBD2,TRBV6-5,CASRAGGSTGELFF,TGTGCCAGCCGGGCGGGAGGCAGTACCGGGGAGCTGTTTTTT
16,NA,TRBJ2-7,TRBD1,TRBV27,CASSLFGLTGVYEQYF,TGTGCCAGCAGTTTATTTGGCTTGACAGGGGTCTACGAGCAGTACTTC
14,NA,TRBJ2-3,NA,TRBV7-6,CASSSYRATDTQYF,TGTGCCAGCAGCTCCTATCGTGCCACAGATACGCAGTATTTT
14,NA,TRBJ2-2,NA,TRBV27,CASSFTGAPGELFF,TGTGCCAGCAGCTTTACGGGAGCCCCCGGGGAGCTGTTTTTT
16,NA,TRBJ1-1,TRBD1,TRBV7-9,CASSPMDRDYNTEAFF,TGTGCCAGCAGCCCAATGGACAGGGATTATAACACTGAAGCTTTCTTT
16,NA,TRBJ2-1,TRBD2,TRBV7-8,CASSPGTSGSPGEQFF,TGTGCCAGCAGCCCCGGGACTAGCGGGAGCCCTGGGGAGCAGTTCTTC
13,NA,TRBJ2-5,NA,TRBV5-1,CASSFVQGETQYF,TGCGCCAGCAGCTTCGTCCAGGGGGAGACCCAGTACTTC
17,NA,TRBJ1-2,NA,TRBV27,CASSPLDRLKINYGYTF,TGTGCCAGCTCCCCTCTCGACAGGTTAAAAATTAACTATGGCTACACCTTC
13,NA,TRBJ1-4,TRBD1,TRBV28,CASRDRTNEKLFF,TGTGCCAGCAGGGACAGGACTAATGAAAAACTGTTTTTT
15,NA,TRBJ2-7,NA,TRBV2,CASSVEGRSSYEQYF,TGTGCCAGCAGTGTGGAGGGCAGGAGCTCCTACGAGCAGTACTTC
14,NA,TRBJ1-4,NA,TRBV4-2,CASSQETRAEKLFF,TGTGCCAGCAGCCAAGAAACCAGGGCAGAAAAACTGTTTTTT
12,NA,TRBJ2-7,NA,TRBV30,CAWSLTAYEQYF,TGTGCCTGGAGTCTAACAGCCTACGAGCAGTACTTC
16,few,TRBJ2-5,NA,TRBV7-9,CASSISNRVEGETQYF,TGTGCCAGCAGCATCTCTAACAGGGTAGAGGGAGAGACCCAGTACTTC
13,NA,TRBJ2-1,TRBD2,TRBV4-3,CASSQDTSDSPFF,TGCGCCAGCAGCCAAGATACTAGCGACTCTCCGTTCTTC
17,NA,TRBJ2-2,TRBD2,TRBV9,CASSVVASGGNTGELFF,TGTGCCAGCAGCGTAGTGGCTAGCGGGGGGAACACCGGGGAGCTGTTTTTT
13,NA,TRBJ2-1,TRBD1,TRBV7-9,CASSSDRGNEQFF,TGTGCCAGCAGCTCGGACAGGGGTAATGAGCAGTTCTTC
16,NA,TRBJ2-2,TRBD1,TRBV5-4,CASSHLSGGAGGELFF,TGTGCCAGCAGCCACCTCTCAGGGGGCGCGGGCGGGGAGCTGTTTTTT
14,NA,TRBJ2-3,TRBD2,TRBV9,CASSIAGGTDTQYF,TGTGCCAGCAGCATAGCGGGAGGGACAGATACGCAGTATTTT
13,NA,TRBJ1-5,NA,TRBV6-1,CASSGGLNQPQHF,TGTGCCAGCAGTGGGGGGCTGAATCAGCCCCAGCATTTT
14,NA,TRBJ2-2,NA,TRBV7-3,CASRPTTNTGELFF,TGTGCCAGCAGGCCTACTACGAACACCGGGGAGCTGTTTTTT
15,NA,TRBJ1-1,NA,TRBV13,CASSLLFDRPYEAFF,TGTGCCAGCAGCCTATTATTCGACAGACCCTATGAAGCTTTCTTT
16,NA,TRBJ2-7,TRBD2,TRBV14,CASSQEDRLAGDEQYF,TGTGCCAGCAGCCAAGAGGACCGGCTAGCGGGAGACGAGCAGTACTTC
14,NA,TRBJ2-7,NA,TRBV7-3,CASTVSSVSYEQYF,TGTGCCAGCACCGTATCTTCGGTCTCCTACGAGCAGTACTTC
14,NA,TRBJ2-7,NA,TRBV27,CASSLGQNRYEQYF,TGTGCCAGCAGTCTTGGGCAGAACCGCTACGAGCAGTACTTC
14,NA,TRBJ1-1,TRBD1,TRBV6-5,CASSYWTGSTEAFF,TGTGCCAGCAGTTACTGGACAGGGAGCACTGAAGCTTTCTTT
14,NA,TRBJ2-7,NA,TRBV6-5,CASSYFGNSYEQYF,TGTGCCAGCAGTTATTTCGGGAATTCCTACGAGCAGTACTTC
12,NA,TRBJ1-1,NA,TRBV7-9,CASSLTQGKAFF,TGTGCCAGCAGCCTTACACAGGGAAAAGCTTTCTTT
17,NA,TRBJ1-2,TRBD1,TRBV9,CASSVTGGVGAGYGYTF,TGTGCCAGCAGCGTAACAGGGGGCGTCGGTGCCGGCTATGGCTACACCTTC
15,few,TRBJ2-3,NA,TRBV2,CASSPRASGTDTQYF,TGTGCCAGCAGCCCTAGGGCTAGCGGCACAGATACGCAGTATTTT
14,once,TRBJ2-7,NA,TRBV19,CASRQAGYSYEQYF,TGTGCCAGTAGACAGGCAGGATACTCCTACGAGCAGTACTTC
15,NA,TRBJ2-6,NA,TRBV5-1,CASSLGLVGANVLTF,TGCGCCAGCAGCTTGGGACTTGTTGGGGCCAACGTCCTGACTTTC